This entry concerns a single T cell receptor beta chain. Antigen: not known. Healthy people donating bone marrow made up the donors. The sample originates from a study of cytomegalovirus exposure and HLA in healthy donors. The PCR made use of 60 Vbeta and 13 Jbeta primers. The protocol was immunoSEQ multiplex PCR, while the TCRdb copy is restricted to in-frame clones and leaves out a portion. This table holds fewer than 250,000 clones, 60% to 80% found once. The ends were cut back, 4 bases at V and 6 bases at J, with 7 bases in the middle. Germline CDR1 is SNHLY and CDR2 is FYNNEI. There are 12 residues in the CDR3. Study-wide results and limits: It was reported that the classifier diagnosed cytomegalovirus status with high specificity and sensitivity in both the original and validation cohorts. The study found most TCR sequences rare, yet found some public TCRs in many donors. In a later analysis, CMV-associated beta chains were mostly HLA-associated, it appeared.

This receptor was taken from a male donor in good health and CMV-seronegative. The chain joins TRBV2 to TRBJ2-4, with D hard to call. Input material: PBMCs. The CDR3 loop is CASSVAGNIQYF. As DNA, the CDR3 is TGTGCCAGCAGTGTGGCTGGAAACATTCAGTACTTC.